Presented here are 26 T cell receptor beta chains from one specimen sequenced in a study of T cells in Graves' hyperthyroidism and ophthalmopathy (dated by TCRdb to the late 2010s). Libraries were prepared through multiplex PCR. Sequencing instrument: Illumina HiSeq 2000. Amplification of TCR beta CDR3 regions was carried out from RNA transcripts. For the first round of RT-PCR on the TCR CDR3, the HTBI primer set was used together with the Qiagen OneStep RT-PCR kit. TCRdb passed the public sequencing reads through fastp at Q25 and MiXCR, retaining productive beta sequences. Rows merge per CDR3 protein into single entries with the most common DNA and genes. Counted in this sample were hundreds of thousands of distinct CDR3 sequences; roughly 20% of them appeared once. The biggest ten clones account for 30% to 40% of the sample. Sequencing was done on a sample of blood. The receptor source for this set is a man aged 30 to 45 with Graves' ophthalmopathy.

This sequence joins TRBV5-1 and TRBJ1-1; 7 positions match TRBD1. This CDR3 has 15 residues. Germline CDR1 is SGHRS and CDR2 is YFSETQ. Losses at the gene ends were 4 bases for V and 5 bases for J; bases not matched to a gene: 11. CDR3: CASSLWTGGETEAFF. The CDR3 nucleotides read TGCGCCAGCAGCCTTTGGACAGGTGGGGAGACTGAAGCTTTCTTT.

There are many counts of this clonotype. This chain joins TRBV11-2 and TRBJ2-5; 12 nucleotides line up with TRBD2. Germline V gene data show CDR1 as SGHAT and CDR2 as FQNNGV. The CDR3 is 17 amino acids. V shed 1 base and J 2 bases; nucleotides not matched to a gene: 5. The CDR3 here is CASSLGGLAGLQETQYF. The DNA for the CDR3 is TGTGCCAGCAGCTTAGGGGGACTAGCGGGCTTGCAAGAGACCCAGTACTTC.

This CDR3 is CASSRRTGLEYGYTF. CDR3 coding DNA: TGTGCCAGCAGCCGCCGGACAGGCCTAGAGTATGGCTACACCTTC. The rearrangement joins TRBV14 to TRBJ1-2; 7 bases agree with TRBD1. The CDR3 is made up of 15 amino acids. Per germline, CDR1 SGHDN and CDR2 FVKESK. The J segment lost 5 bases and the V segment lost 4 bases, leaving 10 bases of the junction unmatched.

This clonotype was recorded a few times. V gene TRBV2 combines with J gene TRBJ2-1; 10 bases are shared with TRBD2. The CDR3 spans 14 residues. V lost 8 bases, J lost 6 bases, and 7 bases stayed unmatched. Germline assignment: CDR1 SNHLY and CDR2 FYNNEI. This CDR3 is CASAKPSGSNEQFF. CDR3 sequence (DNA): TGTGCCAGCGCAAAACCTAGCGGGAGCAATGAGCAGTTCTTC.

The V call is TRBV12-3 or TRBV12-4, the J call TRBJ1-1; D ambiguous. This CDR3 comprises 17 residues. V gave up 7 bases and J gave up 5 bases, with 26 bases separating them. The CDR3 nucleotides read TGTGCCAGCACCCGAACCCAAGATGCAGGCAGTGAGACTGAAGCTTTCTTT. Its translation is CASTRTQDAGSETEAFF.

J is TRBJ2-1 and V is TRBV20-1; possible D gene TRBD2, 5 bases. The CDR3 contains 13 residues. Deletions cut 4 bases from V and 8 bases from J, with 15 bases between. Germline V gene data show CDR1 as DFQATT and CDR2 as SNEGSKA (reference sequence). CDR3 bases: TGCAGTGCTAACCGGGATGATGGGTATGAGCAGTTCTTC. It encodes CSANRDDGYEQFF.

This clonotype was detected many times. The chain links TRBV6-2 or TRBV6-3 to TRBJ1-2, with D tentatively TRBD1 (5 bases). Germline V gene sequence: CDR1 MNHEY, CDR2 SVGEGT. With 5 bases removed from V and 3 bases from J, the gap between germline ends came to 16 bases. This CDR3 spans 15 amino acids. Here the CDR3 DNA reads TGTGCCAGCAGTGGAGCCGGGGCGGCTCACTATGGCTACACCTTC. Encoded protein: CASSGAGAAHYGYTF.

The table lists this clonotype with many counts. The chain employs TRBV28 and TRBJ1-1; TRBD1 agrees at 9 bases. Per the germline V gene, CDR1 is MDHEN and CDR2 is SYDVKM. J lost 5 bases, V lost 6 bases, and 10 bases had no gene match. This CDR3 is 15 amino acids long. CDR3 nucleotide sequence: TGTGCCAGCAGACCCCGGGACAGGGAGGCGACTGAAGCTTTCTTT. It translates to CASRPRDREATEAFF.

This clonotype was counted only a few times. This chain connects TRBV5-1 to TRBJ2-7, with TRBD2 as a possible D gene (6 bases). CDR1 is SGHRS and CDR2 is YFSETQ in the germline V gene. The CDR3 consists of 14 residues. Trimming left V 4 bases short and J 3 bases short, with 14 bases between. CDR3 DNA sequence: TGCGCCAGCAGCAGGGGAGGTACCTTCTACGAGCAGTACTTC. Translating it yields CASSRGGTFYEQYF.

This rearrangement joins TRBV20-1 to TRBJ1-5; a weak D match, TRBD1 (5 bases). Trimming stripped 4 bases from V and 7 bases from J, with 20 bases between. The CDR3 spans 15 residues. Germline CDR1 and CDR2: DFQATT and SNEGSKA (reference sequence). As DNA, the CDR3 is TGCAGTGCTATACATGGGGGTCCAAGGGAGCAGCCCCAGCATTTT. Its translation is CSAIHGGPREQPQHF.

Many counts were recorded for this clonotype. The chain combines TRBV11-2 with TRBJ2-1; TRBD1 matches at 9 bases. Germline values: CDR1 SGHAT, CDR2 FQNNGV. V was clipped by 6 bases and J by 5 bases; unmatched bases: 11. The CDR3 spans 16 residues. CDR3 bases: TGTGCCAGCAGACCCAACCGGGACAGGGCCCACAATGAGCAGTTCTTC. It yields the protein CASRPNRDRAHNEQFF.

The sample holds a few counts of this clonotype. The CDR3 reads CASSPGTLDTQYF. The CDR3 DNA reads TGTGCCAGCAGCCCCGGAACTTTAGATACGCAGTATTTT. This sequence joins TRBV12-3 or TRBV12-4 and TRBJ2-3; D is uncertain. The CDR3 length is 13 residues. V was cut by 6 bases and J by 5 bases, with 12 bases left in between.

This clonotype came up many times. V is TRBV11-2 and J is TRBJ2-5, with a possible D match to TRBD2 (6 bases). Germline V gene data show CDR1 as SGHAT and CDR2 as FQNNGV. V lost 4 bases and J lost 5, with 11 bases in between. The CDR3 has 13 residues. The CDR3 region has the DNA TGTGCCAGCAGCTCGGGGGTTTTGGAGACCCAGTACTTC. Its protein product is CASSSGVLETQYF. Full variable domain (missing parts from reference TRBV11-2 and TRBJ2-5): EAGVAQSPRYKIIEKRQSVAFWCNPISGHATLYWYQQILGQGPKLLIQFQNNGVVDDSQLPKDRFSAERLKGVDSTLKIQPAKLEDSAVYLCASSSGVLETQYFGPGTRLLVL.

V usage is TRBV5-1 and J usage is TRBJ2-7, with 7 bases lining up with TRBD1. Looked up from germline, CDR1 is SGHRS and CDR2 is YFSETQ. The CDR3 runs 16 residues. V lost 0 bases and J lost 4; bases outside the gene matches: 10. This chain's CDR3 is CASSLVARQGIYEQYF. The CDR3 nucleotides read TGCGCCAGCAGCTTGGTGGCAAGACAGGGTATTTACGAGCAGTACTTC.

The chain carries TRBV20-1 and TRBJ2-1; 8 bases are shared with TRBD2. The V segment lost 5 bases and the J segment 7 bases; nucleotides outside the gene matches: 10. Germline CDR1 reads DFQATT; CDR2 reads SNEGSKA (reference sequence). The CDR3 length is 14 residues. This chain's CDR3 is CSAPIKRGRNEQFF. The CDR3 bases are TGCAGTGCTCCCATCAAGCGGGGGAGGAATGAGCAGTTCTTC.

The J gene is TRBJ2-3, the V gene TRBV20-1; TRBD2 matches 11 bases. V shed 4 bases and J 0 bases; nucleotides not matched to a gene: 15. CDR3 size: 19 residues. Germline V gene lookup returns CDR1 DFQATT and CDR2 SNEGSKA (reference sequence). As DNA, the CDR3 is TGCAGTGCTAACCCGGCACTAGCGGGAGTGAGGAAGAGCACAGATACGCAGTATTTT. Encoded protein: CSANPALAGVRKSTDTQYF.

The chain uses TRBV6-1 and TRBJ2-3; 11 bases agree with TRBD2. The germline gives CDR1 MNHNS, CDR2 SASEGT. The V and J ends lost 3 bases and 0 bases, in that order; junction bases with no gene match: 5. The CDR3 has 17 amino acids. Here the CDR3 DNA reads TGTGCCAGCAGTGAGCCTCGACTAGCGGGAAGCACAGATACGCAGTATTTT. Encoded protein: CASSEPRLAGSTDTQYF.

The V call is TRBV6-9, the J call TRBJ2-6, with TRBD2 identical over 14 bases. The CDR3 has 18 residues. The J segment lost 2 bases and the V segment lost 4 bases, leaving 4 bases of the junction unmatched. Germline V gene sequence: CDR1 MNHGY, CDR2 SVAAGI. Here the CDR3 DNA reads TGTGCCAGCAGTTCCGGGACTAGCGGGAGAACTGGGGCCAACGTCCTGACTTTC. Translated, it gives CASSSGTSGRTGANVLTF.

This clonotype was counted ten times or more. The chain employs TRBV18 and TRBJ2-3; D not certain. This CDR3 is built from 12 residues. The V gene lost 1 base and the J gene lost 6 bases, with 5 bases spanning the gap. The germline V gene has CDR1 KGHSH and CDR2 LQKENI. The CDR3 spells CASSPREDTQYF. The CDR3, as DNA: TGTGCCAGCTCACCACGAGAGGATACGCAGTATTTT.

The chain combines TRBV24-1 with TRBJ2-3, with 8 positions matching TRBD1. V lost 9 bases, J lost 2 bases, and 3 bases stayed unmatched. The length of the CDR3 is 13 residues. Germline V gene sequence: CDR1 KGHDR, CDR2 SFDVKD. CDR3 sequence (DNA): TGTGCCACCCGACAGGGGAACACAGATACGCAGTATTTT. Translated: CATRQGNTDTQYF.

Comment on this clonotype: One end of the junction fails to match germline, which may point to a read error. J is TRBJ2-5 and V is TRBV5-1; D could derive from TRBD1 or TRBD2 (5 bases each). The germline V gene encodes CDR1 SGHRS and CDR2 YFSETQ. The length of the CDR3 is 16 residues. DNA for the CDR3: TGTGCCAGCAGCCCCCTACTTGATTGGGACGGGGAGACCCAGTACTTC. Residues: CASSPLLDWDGETQYF. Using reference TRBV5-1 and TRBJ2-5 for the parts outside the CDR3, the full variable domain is KAGVTQTPRYLIKTRGQQVTLSCSPISGHRSVSWYQQTPGQGLQFLFEYFSETQRNKGNFPGRFSGRQFSNSRSEMNVSTLELGDSALYLCASSPLLDWDGETQYFGPGTRLLVL.

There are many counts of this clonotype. The CDR3 loop is CASSSGSTQYF. The CDR3 nucleotides are TGTGCCAGCAGCTCAGGGTCTACGCAGTATTTT. This chain connects TRBV11-2 to TRBJ2-3; D is perhaps TRBD1 (5 bases). The CDR3 runs 11 residues. Between the trimmed V and J ends, which lost 4 bases and 8 bases, there was a span of 7 bases. Per germline, CDR1 SGHAT and CDR2 FQNNGV. The entire variable domain, with the rest obtained from reference TRBV11-2 and TRBJ2-3, is as follows: EAGVAQSPRYKIIEKRQSVAFWCNPISGHATLYWYQQILGQGPKLLIQFQNNGVVDDSQLPKDRFSAERLKGVDSTLKIQPAKLEDSAVYLCASSSGSTQYFGPGTRLTVL.

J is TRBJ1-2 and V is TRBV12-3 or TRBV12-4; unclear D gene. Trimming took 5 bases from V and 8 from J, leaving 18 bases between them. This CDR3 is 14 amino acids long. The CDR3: CASSRRHGEWGYTF. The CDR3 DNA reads TGTGCCAGCAGTCGACGACATGGGGAGTGGGGCTACACCTTC.

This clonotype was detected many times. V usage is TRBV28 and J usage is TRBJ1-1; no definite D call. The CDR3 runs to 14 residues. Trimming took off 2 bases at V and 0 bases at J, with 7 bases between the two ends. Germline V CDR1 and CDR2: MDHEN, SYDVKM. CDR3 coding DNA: TGTGCCAGCAGTTTAAAAGCCTTGAACACTGAAGCTTTCTTT. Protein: CASSLKALNTEAFF.

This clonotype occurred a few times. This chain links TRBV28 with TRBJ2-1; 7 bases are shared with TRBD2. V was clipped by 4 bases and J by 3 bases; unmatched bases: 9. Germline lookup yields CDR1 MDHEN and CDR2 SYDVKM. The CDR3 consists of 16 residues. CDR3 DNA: TGTGCCAGCAGTTCGCTAGCGGCCCTCATCTACAATGAGCAGTTCTTC. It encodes CASSSLAALIYNEQFF.

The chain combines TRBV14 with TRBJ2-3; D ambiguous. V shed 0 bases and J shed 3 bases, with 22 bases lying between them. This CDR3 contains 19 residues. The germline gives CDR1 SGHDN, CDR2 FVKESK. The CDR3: CASSQDQGLAYAWTDTQYF. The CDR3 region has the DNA TGTGCCAGCAGCCAAGATCAAGGCTTGGCCTACGCTTGGACAGATACGCAGTATTTT.